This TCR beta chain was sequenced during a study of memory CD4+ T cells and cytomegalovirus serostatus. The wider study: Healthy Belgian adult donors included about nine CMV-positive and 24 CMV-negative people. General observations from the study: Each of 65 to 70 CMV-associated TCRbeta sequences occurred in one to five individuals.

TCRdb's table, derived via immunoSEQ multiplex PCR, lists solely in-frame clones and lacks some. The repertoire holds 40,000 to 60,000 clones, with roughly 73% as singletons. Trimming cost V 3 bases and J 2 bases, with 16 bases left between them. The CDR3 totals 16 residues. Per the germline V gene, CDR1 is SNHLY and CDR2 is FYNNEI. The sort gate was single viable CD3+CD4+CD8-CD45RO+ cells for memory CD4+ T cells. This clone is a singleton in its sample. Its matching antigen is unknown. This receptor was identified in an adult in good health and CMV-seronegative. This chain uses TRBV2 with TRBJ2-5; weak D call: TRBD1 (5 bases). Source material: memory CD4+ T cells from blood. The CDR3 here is CASSEGRRQQQETQYF. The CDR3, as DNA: TGTGCCAGCAGTGAGGGTAGGAGACAGCAGCAAGAGACCCAGTACTTC.